The TCR beta chain described here comes from a study of shared clonotypes between healthy human individuals. Looking at the study overall: Ranging from 18 to 49 in age, donors were a couple of women and three men.

Germline lookup yields CDR1 MNHEY and CDR2 SMNVEV (reference sequence). The CDR3 loop spans 15 amino acids. Trimming took 5 bases from V and 0 from J, leaving 11 bases between them. Terminally differentiated effector memory CD45RA+ cells were excluded by CCR7 positive selection of CD45RO-negative cells. The study enrolled healthy HIV-negative adults without recent acute infections or vaccinations as donors. The assay was immunoSEQ multiplex PCR, and TCRdb's table has in-frame clones only and misses some. The repertoire has about 580,000 clones, 98% of them found once; the top ten carry 0.3%. The sequence came from a young man in good health. The genes are TRBV27 and TRBJ1-5; tentative D call: TRBD1 (6 bases). Specimen: naive CD8+ T cells sorted from blood. This CDR3 reads CASSEDRNSNQPQHF. The DNA of the CDR3 is TGTGCCAGCAGTGAGGACAGAAATAGCAATCAGCCCCAGCATTTT.